This TCR beta chain was captured by sequencing in a study of blood T cell repertoires in COVID-19. Study information: COVID-19 samples, acute and convalescent, were from the United States, Italy and Spain. The analysed material was cDNA or gDNA that came from T cells, B-cell-depleted T cells, or PBMCs.

The CDR3 runs to 17 residues. Per the germline V gene, CDR1 is KGHSH and CDR2 is LQKENI. V was clipped by 4 bases and J by 4 bases, with 20 bases between them. This clone came up a few times. Authors' analysis steps: The assay estimated nucleated cells by amplifying reference gene primers. The repertoire was sequenced with immunoSEQ multiplex PCR; TCRdb's copy has only in-frame clones and lacks some. The DNA was the basis for D and trimming; V, J and clone size are from that table. The sample contains approximately 280,000 clones, 80% to 90% of which appear only once. The rearrangement joins TRBV18 to TRBJ2-1, with D possibly being TRBD1 (5 bases). Sequenced input: peripheral blood. The clonotype originates from a woman in her seventies with acute or convalescent COVID-19. The chain's CDR3 is CASSQPPPGLEYNEQFF. The DNA for the CDR3 is TGTGCCAGCTCACAACCCCCCCCAGGGTTGGAGTACAATGAGCAGTTCTTC.